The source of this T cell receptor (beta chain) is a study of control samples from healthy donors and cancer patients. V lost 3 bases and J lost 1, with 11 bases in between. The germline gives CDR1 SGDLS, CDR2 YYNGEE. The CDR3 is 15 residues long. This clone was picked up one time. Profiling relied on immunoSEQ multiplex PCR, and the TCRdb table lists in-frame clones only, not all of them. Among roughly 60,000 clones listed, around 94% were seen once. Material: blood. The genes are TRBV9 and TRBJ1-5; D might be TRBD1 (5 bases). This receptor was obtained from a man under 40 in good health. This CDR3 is CASSGSGGSNQPQHF. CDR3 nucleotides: TGTGCCAGCAGCGGCTCTGGGGGGAGCAATCAGCCCCAGCATTTT.